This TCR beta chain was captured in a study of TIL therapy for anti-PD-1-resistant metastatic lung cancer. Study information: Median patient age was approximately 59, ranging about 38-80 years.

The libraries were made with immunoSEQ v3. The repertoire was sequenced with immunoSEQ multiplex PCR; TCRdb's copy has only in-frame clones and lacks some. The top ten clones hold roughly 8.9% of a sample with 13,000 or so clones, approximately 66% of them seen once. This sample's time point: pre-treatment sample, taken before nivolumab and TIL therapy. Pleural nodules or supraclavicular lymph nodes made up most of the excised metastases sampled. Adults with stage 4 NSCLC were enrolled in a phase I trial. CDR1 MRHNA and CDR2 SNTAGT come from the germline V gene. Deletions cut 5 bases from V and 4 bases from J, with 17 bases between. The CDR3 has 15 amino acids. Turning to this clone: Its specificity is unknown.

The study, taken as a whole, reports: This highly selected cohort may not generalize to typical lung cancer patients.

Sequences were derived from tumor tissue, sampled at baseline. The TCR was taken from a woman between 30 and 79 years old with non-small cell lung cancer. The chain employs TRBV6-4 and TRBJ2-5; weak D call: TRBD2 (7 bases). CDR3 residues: CASSSTGGVGETQYF. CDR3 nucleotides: TGTGCCAGCAGTTCCACGGGGGGCGTCGGAGAGACCCAGTACTTC.